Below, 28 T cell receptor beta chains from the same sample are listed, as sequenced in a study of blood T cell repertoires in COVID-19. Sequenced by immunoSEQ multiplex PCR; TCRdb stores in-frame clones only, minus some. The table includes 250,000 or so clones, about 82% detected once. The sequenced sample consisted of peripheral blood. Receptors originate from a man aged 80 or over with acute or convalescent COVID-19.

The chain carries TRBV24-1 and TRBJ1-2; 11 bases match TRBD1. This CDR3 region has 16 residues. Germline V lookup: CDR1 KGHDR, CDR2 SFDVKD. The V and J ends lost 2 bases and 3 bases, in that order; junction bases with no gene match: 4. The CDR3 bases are TGTGCCACCAGTGATTACAGGACAGGGGGCGACTATGGCTACACCTTC. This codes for CATSDYRTGGDYGYTF.

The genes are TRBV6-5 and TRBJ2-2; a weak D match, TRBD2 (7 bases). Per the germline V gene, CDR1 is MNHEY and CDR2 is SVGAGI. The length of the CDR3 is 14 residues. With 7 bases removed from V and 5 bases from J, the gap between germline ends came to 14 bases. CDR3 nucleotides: TGTGCCAGCACCCCTGGGGGGGCAACCGGGGAGCTGTTTTTT. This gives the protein CASTPGGATGELFF.

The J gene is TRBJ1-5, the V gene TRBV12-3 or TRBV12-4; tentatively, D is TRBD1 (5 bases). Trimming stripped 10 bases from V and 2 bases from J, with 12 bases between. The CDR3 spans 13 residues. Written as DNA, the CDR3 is TGTGCCACGGCGGGGGATGGCAATCAGCCCCAGCATTTT. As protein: CATAGDGNQPQHF.

This CDR3 is CASSLYAGGPLNEQFF. DNA of the CDR3: TGTGCCAGCAGTTTATATGCGGGAGGGCCGTTGAATGAGCAGTTCTTC. V is TRBV28 and J is TRBJ2-1; 9 bases are shared with TRBD2. V trimming: 1 base; J trimming: 7 bases; junction bases outside the gene matches: 8. Germline V lookup: CDR1 MDHEN, CDR2 SYDVKM. The CDR3 is 16 amino acids.

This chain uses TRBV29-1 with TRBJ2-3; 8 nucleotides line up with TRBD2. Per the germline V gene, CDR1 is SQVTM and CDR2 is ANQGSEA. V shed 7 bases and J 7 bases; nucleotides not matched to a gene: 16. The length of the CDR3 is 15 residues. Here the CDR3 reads CSAYLASGSDYTQYF. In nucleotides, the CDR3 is TGCAGCGCCTATCTAGCGAGCGGGAGTGATTATACGCAGTATTTT.

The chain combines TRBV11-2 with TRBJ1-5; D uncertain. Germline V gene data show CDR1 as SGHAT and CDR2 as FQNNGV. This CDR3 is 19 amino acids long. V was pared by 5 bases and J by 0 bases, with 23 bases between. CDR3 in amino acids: CASSGPGFHYPFSNQPQHF. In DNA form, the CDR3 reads TGTGCCAGCAGCGGACCGGGATTTCACTACCCCTTTAGCAATCAGCCCCAGCATTTT.

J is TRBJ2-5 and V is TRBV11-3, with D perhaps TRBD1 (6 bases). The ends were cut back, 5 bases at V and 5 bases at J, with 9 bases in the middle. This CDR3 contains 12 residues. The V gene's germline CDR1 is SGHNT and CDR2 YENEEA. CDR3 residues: CASSGGRETQYF. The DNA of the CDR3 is TGTGCCAGCAGCGGGGGCCGGGAGACCCAGTACTTC.

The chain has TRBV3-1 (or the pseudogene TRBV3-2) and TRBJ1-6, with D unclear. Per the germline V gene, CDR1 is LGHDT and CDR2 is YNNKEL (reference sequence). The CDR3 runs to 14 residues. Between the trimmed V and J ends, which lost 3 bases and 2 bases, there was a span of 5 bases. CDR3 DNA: TGTGCCAGCAGCCAGGGCCCCTATAATTCACCCCTCCACTTT. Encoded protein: CASSQGPYNSPLHF.

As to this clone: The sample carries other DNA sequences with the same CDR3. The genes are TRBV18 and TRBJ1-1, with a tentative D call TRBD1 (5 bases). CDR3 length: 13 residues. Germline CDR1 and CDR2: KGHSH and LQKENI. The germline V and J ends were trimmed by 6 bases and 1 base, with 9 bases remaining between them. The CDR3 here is CASSQGQNTEAFF. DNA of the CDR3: TGTGCCAGCTCTCAAGGACAGAACACTGAAGCTTTCTTT.

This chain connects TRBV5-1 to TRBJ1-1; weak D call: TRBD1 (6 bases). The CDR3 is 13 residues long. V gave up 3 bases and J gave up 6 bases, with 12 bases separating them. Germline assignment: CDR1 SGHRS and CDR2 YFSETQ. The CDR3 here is CASSSSTGPEAFF. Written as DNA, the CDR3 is TGCGCCAGCAGCTCGTCTACAGGGCCTGAAGCTTTCTTT.

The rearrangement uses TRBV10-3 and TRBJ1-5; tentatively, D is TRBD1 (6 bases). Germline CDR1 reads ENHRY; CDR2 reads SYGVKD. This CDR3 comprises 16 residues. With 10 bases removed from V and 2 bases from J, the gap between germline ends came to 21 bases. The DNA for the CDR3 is TGTGCCACGCGAGGGGGAGGGGACAAGGGCAATCAGCCCCAGCATTTT. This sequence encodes CATRGGGDKGNQPQHF.

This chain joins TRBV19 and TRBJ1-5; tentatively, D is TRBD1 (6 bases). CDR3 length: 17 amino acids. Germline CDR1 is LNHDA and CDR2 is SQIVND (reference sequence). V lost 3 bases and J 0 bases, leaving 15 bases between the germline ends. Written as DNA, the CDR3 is TGTGCCAGTAGTATCCTGGGGGCCGCTATTAGCAATCAGCCCCAGCATTTT. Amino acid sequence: CASSILGAAISNQPQHF.

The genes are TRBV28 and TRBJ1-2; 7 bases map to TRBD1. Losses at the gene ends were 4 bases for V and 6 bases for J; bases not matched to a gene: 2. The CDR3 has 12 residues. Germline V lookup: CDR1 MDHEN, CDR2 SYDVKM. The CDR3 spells CASSSRGNGYTF. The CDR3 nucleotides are TGTGCCAGCAGTTCCAGGGGGAATGGCTACACCTTC.

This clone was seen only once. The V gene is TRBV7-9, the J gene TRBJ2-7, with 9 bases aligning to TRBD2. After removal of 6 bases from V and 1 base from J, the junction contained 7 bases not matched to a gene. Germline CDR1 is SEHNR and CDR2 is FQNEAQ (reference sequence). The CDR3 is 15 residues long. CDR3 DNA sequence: TGTGCCAGCAGACAAGAAACTAGCGGGTCCTACGAGCAGTACTTC. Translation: CASRQETSGSYEQYF.

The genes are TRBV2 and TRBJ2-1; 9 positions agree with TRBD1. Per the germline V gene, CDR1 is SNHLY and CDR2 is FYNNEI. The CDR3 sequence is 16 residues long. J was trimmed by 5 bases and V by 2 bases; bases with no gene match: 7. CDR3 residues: CASSEQGQGGDNEQFF. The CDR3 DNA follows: TGTGCCAGCAGTGAACAGGGACAGGGAGGTGACAATGAGCAGTTCTTC. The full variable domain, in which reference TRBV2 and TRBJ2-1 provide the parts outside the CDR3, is EPEVTQTPSHQVTQMGQEVILRCVPISNHLYFYWYRQILGQKVEFLVSFYNNEISEKSEIFDDQFSVERPDGSNFTLKIRSTKLEDSAMYFCASSEQGQGGDNEQFFGPGTRLTVL.

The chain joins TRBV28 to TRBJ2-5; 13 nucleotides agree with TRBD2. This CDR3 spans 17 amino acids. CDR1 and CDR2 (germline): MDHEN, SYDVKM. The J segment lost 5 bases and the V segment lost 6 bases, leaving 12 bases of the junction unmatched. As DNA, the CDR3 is TGTGCCAGCAGACCCGCCGGACTAGCGGGGGTTACCGAGACCCAGTACTTC. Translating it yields CASRPAGLAGVTETQYF.

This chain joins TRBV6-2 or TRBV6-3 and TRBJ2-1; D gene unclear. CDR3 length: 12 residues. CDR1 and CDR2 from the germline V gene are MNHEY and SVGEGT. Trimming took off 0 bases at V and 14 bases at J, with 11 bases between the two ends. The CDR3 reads CASSYSGVLEFF. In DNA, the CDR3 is TGTGCCAGCAGTTACTCAGGTGTCCTAGAGTTCTTC.

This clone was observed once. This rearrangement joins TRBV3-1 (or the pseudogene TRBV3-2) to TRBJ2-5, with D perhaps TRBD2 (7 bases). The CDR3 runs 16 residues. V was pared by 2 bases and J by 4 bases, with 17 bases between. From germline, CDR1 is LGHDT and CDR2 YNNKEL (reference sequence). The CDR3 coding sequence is TGTGCCAGCAGCCAAAGAGGGGGGGTTCTAACAGAGACCCAGTACTTC. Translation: CASSQRGGVLTETQYF.

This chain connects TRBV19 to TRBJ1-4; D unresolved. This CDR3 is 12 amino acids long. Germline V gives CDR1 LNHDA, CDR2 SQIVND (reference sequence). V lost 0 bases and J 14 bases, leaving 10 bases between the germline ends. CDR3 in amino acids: CASSIDPVVLFF. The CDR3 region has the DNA TGTGCCAGTAGTATAGATCCAGTGGTGCTGTTTTTT. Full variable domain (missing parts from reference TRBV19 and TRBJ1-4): DGGITQSPKYLFRKEGQNVTLSCEQNLNHDAMYWYRQDPGQGLRLIYYSQIVNDFQKGDIAEGYSVSREKKESFPLTVTSAQKNPTAFYLCASSIDPVVLFFGSGTQLSVL.

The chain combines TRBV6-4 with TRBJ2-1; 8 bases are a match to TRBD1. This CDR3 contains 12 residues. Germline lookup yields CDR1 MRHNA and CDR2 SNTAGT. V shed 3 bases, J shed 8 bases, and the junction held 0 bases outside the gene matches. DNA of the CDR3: TGTGCCAGCAGTGAACAGGGGGATGAGCAGTTCTTC. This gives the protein CASSEQGDEQFF.

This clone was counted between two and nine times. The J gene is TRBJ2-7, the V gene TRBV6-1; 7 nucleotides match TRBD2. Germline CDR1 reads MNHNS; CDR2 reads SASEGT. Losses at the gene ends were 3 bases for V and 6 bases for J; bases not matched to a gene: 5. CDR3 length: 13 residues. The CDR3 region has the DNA TGTGCCAGCAGTGACAGACTAGCTGGCGAGCAGTACTTC. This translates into CASSDRLAGEQYF.

DNA of the CDR3: TGTGCCAGCAGCTGGGCGGGGGGTGCGAGCAATCAGCCCCAGCATTTT. It codes for CASSWAGGASNQPQHF. The genes are TRBV27 and TRBJ1-5; tentative D call: TRBD1 (5 bases). The CDR3 is made up of 16 amino acids. The germline V gene encodes CDR1 MNHEY and CDR2 SMNVEV (reference sequence). V lost 6 bases to trimming and J lost 1 base, with 16 bases between them.

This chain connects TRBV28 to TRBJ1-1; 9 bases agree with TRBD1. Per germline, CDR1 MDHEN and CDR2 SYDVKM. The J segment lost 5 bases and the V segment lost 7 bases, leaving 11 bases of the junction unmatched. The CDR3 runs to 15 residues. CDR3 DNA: TGTGCCAGCAACCCCGGGGGACAGGGAGCAACTGAAGCTTTCTTT. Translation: CASNPGGQGATEAFF.

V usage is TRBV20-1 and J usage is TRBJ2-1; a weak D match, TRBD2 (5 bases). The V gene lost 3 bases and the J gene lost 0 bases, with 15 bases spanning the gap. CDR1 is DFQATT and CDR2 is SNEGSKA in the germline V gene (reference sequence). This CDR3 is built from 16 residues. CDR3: CSASKSGPSSYNEQFF. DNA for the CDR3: TGCAGTGCTAGTAAGAGCGGACCCAGCTCCTACAATGAGCAGTTCTTC.

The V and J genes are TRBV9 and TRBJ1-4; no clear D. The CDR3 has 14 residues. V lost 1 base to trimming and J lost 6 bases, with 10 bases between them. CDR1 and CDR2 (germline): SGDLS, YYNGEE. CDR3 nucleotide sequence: TGTGCCAGCAGCGTACCCGGTTCTGATGAAAAACTGTTTTTT. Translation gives CASSVPGSDEKLFF.

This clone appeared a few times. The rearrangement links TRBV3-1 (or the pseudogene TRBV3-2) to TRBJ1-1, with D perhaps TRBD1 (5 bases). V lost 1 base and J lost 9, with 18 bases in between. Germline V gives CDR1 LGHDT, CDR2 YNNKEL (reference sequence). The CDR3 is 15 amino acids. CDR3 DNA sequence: TGTGCCAGCAGCCAAGTTCAGGGAATAGTGGGGAAAGCTTTCTTT. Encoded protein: CASSQVQGIVGKAFF.

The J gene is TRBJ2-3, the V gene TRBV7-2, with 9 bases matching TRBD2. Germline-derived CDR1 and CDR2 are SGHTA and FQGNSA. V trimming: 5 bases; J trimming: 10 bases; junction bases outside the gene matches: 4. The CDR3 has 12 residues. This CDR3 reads CASSLTSGAQYF. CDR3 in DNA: TGTGCCAGCAGCCTGACTAGCGGAGCGCAGTATTTT.

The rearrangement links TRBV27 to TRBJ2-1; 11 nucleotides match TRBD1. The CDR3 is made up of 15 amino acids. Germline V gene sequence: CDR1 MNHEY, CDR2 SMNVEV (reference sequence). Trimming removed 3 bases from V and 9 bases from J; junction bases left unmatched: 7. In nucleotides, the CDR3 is TGTGCCAGCAGTTTTCTTGGACAGGGGGCAGGTGAGCAGTTCTTC. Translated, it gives CASSFLGQGAGEQFF.